Shown below are 23 T cell receptor beta chains from a single sample sequenced in a study of human T cells and chemical hapten exposure. Stated time point: patch test 2, 6 weeks after DPC sensitization. Noted treatment: therapeutic diphenylcyclopropenone sensitization with weekly scalp DPC. TCRdb re-analysed the RACE reads in MiXCR, keeping a single row per CDR3 protein. The table shows around 82,000 distinct CDR3 sequences, with less than 8% occurring only once. This sample comprised whole blood, obtained in connection with sensitization to the hapten diphenylcyclopropenone (DPC). These receptors came from a woman aged 25 to 39 with alopecia areata. Some clones in this sample may be carry-over from other donors' samples.

This clonotype was detected many times. The chain joins TRBV6-6 to TRBJ1-5; D ambiguous. CDR1 is MNHNY, CDR2 SVGAGI, per germline (reference sequence). Trimming left V 5 bases short and J 7 bases short, with 6 bases between. The CDR3 totals 11 residues. The CDR3 region has the DNA TGTGCCAGCAGTCCAGGACAGCCCCAGCATTTT. It codes for CASSPGQPQHF.

This clonotype was seen a handful of times. The chain has TRBV6-4 and TRBJ2-2, with D possibly matching TRBD1 (5 bases). The V end was cut by 8 bases, the J end by 5 bases, with 12 bases between. This CDR3 is built from 13 residues. Germline V CDR1 and CDR2: MRHNA, SNTAGT. CDR3 residues: CASGKAGTGELFF. Here the CDR3 DNA reads TGTGCCAGCGGAAAAGCAGGGACCGGGGAGCTGTTTTTT.

This clonotype was observed at least ten times. The rearrangement joins TRBV27 to TRBJ2-4; 8 positions agree with TRBD1. The CDR3 spans 13 residues. Unmatched junction bases numbered 3, after V lost 3 bases and J lost 8 bases. Germline CDR1 reads MNHEY; CDR2 reads SMNVEV (reference sequence). The CDR3 region is CASSLTGVDIQYF. The CDR3 DNA reads as TGTGCCAGCAGTTTGACAGGGGTTGACATTCAGTACTTC.

In its sample, this clonotype was seen many times. The chain recombines TRBV2 with TRBJ2-3; 13 bases are shared with TRBD2. The junction had 7 bases not matched to a gene; V was cut back by 7 bases and J by 0 bases. CDR1 is SNHLY, CDR2 FYNNEI, per germline. The CDR3 has 17 amino acids. CDR3 nucleotides: TGTGCCAGCATTGGGACTAGCGGGGTTCCTAGCACAGATACGCAGTATTTT. Translated: CASIGTSGVPSTDTQYF. The whole variable domain, remainder taken from reference TRBV2 and TRBJ2-3, is EPEVTQTPSHQVTQMGQEVILRCVPISNHLYFYWYRQILGQKVEFLVSFYNNEISEKSEIFDDQFSVERPDGSNFTLKIRSTKLEDSAMYFCASIGTSGVPSTDTQYFGPGTRLTVL.

This clonotype was counted at least ten times. This chain connects TRBV20-1 to TRBJ1-2; possibly TRBD1 for D (5 bases). There are 17 residues in the CDR3. Germline lookup yields CDR1 DFQATT and CDR2 SNEGSKA (reference sequence). The V and J ends lost 0 bases and 2 bases respectively, with 19 bases between them. The DNA for the CDR3 is TGCAGTGCTAGAGATTTTGGCAGGGCCAAGCTGAACTATGGCTACACCTTC. Residues: CSARDFGRAKLNYGYTF.

At least ten counts were recorded for this clonotype. CDR3 in amino acids: CASSLVLTDYGYTF. The CDR3 DNA sequence: TGTGCCAGCAGTTTAGTTCTCACCGACTATGGCTACACCTTC. The chain combines TRBV12-3 or TRBV12-4 with TRBJ1-2; the D is unclear. The CDR3 length is 14 residues. Trimming cost V 1 base and J 3 bases, with 9 bases left between them.

On this clonotype itself: This may be a read error: a much more frequent sequence differs by one nucleotide. This sequence joins TRBV5-5 and TRBJ2-6; D may match TRBD1 or TRBD2 (6 bases each). The CDR3 is made up of 20 amino acids. The germline gives CDR1 SGHKS, CDR2 YYEKEE (reference sequence). V was cut by 1 base and J by 1 base, with 21 bases left in between. The CDR3, as DNA: TGTGCCAGCAGCTTGTCCAGAGGCGGGACAATGTCTTCTGGGGCCAACGTCCTGACTTTC. It yields the protein CASSLSRGGTMSSGANVLTF.

This clonotype occurred many times. CDR3 residues: CASSADRGLYGYTF. For the CDR3, the DNA is TGTGCCAGCAGCGCCGACAGGGGACTATATGGCTACACCTTC. The V gene is TRBV7-3, the J gene TRBJ1-2; 8 nucleotides align to TRBD1. There are 14 residues in the CDR3. Germline CDR1 and CDR2: SGHTA and FQGTGA. After removal of 5 bases from V and 5 bases from J, the junction contained 7 bases not matched to a gene.

This clonotype was recorded at least ten times. The J gene is TRBJ1-1, the V gene TRBV6-5; D remains unclear. The CDR3 is made up of 15 amino acids. Per the germline V gene, CDR1 is MNHEY and CDR2 is SVGAGI. The V gene lost 5 bases and the J gene lost 0 bases, with 13 bases spanning the gap. CDR3 sequence reads: CASSASRRVNTEAFF. The CDR3 DNA follows: TGTGCCAGCAGTGCTAGCCGGCGAGTGAACACTGAAGCTTTCTTT.

This clonotype has at least ten counts. The chain couples TRBV20-1 to TRBJ1-1; D gene uncertain. With 3 bases removed from V and 5 bases from J, the gap between germline ends came to 13 bases. CDR1 is DFQATT, CDR2 SNEGSKA, per germline (reference sequence). The CDR3 totals 13 residues. CDR3 sequence: CSASRAGGTEAFF. CDR3 DNA sequence: TGCAGTGCTAGCCGGGCCGGCGGGACTGAAGCTTTCTTT.

This clonotype was detected ten times or more. The rearrangement uses TRBV18 and TRBJ1-1; 8 bases are a match to TRBD1. The CDR3 covers 17 residues. Germline trimming cut 1 base from V and 10 bases from J; bases unmatched to any gene: 17. Per the germline V gene, CDR1 is KGHSH and CDR2 is LQKENI. CDR3 bases: TGTGCCAGCTCACCACGTGCCCCGGACAGGGTGTCTCTTGGAGCTTTCTTT. Translating gives CASSPRAPDRVSLGAFF.

This clonotype was seen only a few times. The gene calls are TRBV6-6 and TRBJ1-4; 8 bases match TRBD1. This CDR3 has 14 residues. V lost 7 bases, J lost 2 bases, and 3 bases stayed unmatched. The germline gives CDR1 MNHNY, CDR2 SVGAGI (reference sequence). The CDR3 region is CASIQGATNEKLFF. DNA for the CDR3: TGTGCCAGCATCCAGGGGGCGACTAATGAAAAACTGTTTTTT.

This clonotype was observed at least ten times. The rearrangement links TRBV7-2 to TRBJ1-4; possible D gene TRBD1, 6 bases. Trimming shortened V by 3 bases and J by 7 bases, and 18 bases separated the two germline ends. Germline V gene data show CDR1 as SGHTA and CDR2 as FQGNSA. The CDR3 sequence is 16 residues long. CDR3 loop: CASSFTGGQGGEKLFF. CDR3 sequence (DNA): TGTGCCAGCAGCTTTACGGGGGGCCAAGGAGGTGAAAAACTGTTTTTT.

This clonotype was recorded a few times. J is TRBJ2-1 and V is TRBV7-2; D call uncertain. CDR1 is SGHTA, CDR2 FQGNSA, per germline. The CDR3 sequence is 16 residues long. Deletions cut 3 bases from V and 7 bases from J, with 19 bases between. This CDR3 reads CASSFGRQWALNEQFF. The CDR3 DNA reads TGTGCCAGCAGCTTCGGACGTCAATGGGCCCTAAATGAGCAGTTCTTC.

This clonotype has a count of ten or more. This chain connects TRBV12-3 or TRBV12-4 to TRBJ1-1; D unresolved. The CDR3 contains 12 residues. V was cut by 1 base and J by 6 bases, with 6 bases left in between. CDR3 nucleotide sequence: TGTGCCAGCAGTTTAGTTAGGTCTGAAGCTTTCTTT. Its protein is CASSLVRSEAFF.

This clonotype was detected ten times or more. The chain links TRBV5-1 to TRBJ2-1; D not resolved. The CDR3 is 15 amino acids. V lost 5 bases and J 0 bases, leaving 12 bases between the germline ends. Germline values: CDR1 SGHRS, CDR2 YFSETQ. CDR3 region: CASSYQHRSYNEQFF. The CDR3 bases are TGCGCCAGCAGTTATCAACACCGCTCCTACAATGAGCAGTTCTTC.

This clonotype was seen ten or more times. The chain uses TRBV7-2 and TRBJ2-3; either TRBD1 or TRBD2 may fit D (5 bases each). Germline V gene lookup returns CDR1 SGHTA and CDR2 FQGNSA. Trimming cost V 0 bases and J 2 bases, with 9 bases left between them. The CDR3 extends over 15 amino acids. This chain's CDR3 is CASSLAGVLTDTQYF. CDR3 nucleotide sequence: TGTGCCAGCAGCTTAGCGGGGGTCCTCACAGATACGCAGTATTTT.

The chain links TRBV29-1 to TRBJ1-1; the match to TRBD1 covers 7 bases. The CDR3 has 14 residues. Germline V gene lookup returns CDR1 SQVTM and CDR2 ANQGSEA. With V trimmed by 6 bases and J by 3 bases, 10 bases remained unmatched. CDR3 amino acids: CSVRQGTKDTEAFF. The DNA of the CDR3 is TGCAGCGTAAGACAGGGTACTAAGGACACTGAAGCTTTCTTT.

This clonotype was seen a handful of times. The chain links TRBV30 to TRBJ1-4; possible D gene TRBD1, 5 bases. The length of the CDR3 is 13 residues. The V and J ends lost 2 bases and 4 bases respectively, with 8 bases between them. CDR1 and CDR2 from the germline V gene are GTSNPN and SVGIG (reference sequence). CDR3 sequence reads: CAWSRGGNEKLFF. DNA for the CDR3: TGTGCCTGGAGTCGTGGGGGTAATGAAAAACTGTTTTTT.

This clonotype was observed many times. The V gene is TRBV20-1, the J gene TRBJ1-5; TRBD1 agrees at 8 bases. CDR1 and CDR2 from the germline V gene are DFQATT and SNEGSKA (reference sequence). With V trimmed by 6 bases and J by 4 bases, 8 bases remained unmatched. CDR3 length equals 14 residues. CDR3 nucleotides: TGCAGTGCCTCCAGGGGGCGCGGGAATCAGCCCCAGCATTTT. Its protein is CSASRGRGNQPQHF.

In its sample, this clonotype was seen many times. J is TRBJ2-7 and V is TRBV6-5; 8 positions agree with TRBD1. The CDR3 sequence is 17 residues long. The germline CDR1 and CDR2 sequences are MNHEY and SVGAGI. After removal of 4 bases from V and 7 bases from J, the junction contained 18 bases not matched to a gene. DNA of the CDR3: TGTGCCAGCAGTTCCTCGAAAATGACAGGGGCGGCTCGGGAGCAGTACTTC. Translated: CASSSSKMTGAAREQYF.

V usage is TRBV27 and J usage is TRBJ1-5; D remains ambiguous. Trimming cost V 3 bases and J 4 bases, with 7 bases left between them. CDR3 length equals 13 residues. Germline assignment: CDR1 MNHEY and CDR2 SMNVEV (reference sequence). This chain's CDR3 is CASSLVGNQPQHF. For the CDR3, the DNA is TGTGCCAGCAGTTTGGTGGGAAATCAGCCCCAGCATTTT.

This clonotype occurred many times. V usage is TRBV5-1 and J usage is TRBJ1-1; 10 bases are a match to TRBD1. CDR1 and CDR2 from the germline V gene are SGHRS and YFSETQ. Germline trimming cut 3 bases from V and 12 bases from J; bases unmatched to any gene: 5. The CDR3 totals 12 residues. The CDR3 bases are TGCGCCAGCAGCTCCGGACAGGGGGGGACTTTCTTT. This translates into CASSSGQGGTFF. Drawing the rest from reference TRBV5-1 and TRBJ1-1, the complete variable domain is KAGVTQTPRYLIKTRGQQVTLSCSPISGHRSVSWYQQTPGQGLQFLFEYFSETQRNKGNFPGRFSGRQFSNSRSEMNVSTLELGDSALYLCASSSGQGGTFFGQGTRLTVV.